Sequencing of this T cell receptor beta chain was carried out in a study of vaccination and CD4 T cells after COVID-19. Worth noting for this clonotype: The antigen remains unidentified.

Sample treatment: roughly nine-day PBMC culture with coronavirus spike peptide pools or control peptides (ViraFEST assay). Cultured CD4+ T cell DNA was sequenced using the Oncomine TCR Beta short-read assay. In TCRdb, the PCR reads were re-called with MiXCR into one record per CDR3 protein. Of 20,000 to 25,000 distinct CDR3 sequences in the sample, approximately 67% are singletons; the top ten hold more than 20%. The CDR3 runs 15 residues. The junction had 2 bases not matched to a gene; V was cut back by 0 bases and J by 7 bases. In germline, CDR1 is MNHEY, CDR2 SVGAGI. This chain connects TRBV6-5 to TRBJ1-5, with 11 bases identical to TRBD1. The sample here was CD4+ T cells from blood, cultured in vitro, taken before SARS-CoV-2 vaccination. The sequence came from a human donor who received a COVID-19 vaccine. The CDR3 coding sequence is TGTGCCAGCAGTTACTCTCGGACAGGGGGCCAGCCCCAGCATTTT. Its protein is CASSYSRTGGQPQHF.